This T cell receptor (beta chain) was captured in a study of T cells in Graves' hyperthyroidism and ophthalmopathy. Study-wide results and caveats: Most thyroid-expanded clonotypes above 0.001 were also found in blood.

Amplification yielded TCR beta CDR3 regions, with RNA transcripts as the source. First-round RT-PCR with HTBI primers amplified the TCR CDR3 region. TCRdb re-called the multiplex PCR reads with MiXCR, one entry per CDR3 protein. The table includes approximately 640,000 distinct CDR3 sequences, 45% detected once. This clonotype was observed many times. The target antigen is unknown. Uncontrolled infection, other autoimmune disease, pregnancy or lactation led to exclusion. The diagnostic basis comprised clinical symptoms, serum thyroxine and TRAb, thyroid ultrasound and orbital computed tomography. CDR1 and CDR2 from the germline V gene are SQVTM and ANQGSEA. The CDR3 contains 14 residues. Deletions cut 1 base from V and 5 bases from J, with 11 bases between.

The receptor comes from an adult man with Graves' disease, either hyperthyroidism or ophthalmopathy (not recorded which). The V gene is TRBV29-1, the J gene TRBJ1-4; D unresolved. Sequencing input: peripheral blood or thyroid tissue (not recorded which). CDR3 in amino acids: CSVEGGSDNEKLFF. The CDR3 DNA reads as TGCAGCGTTGAAGGAGGGTCGGACAATGAAAAACTGTTTTTT.